A single sample gave rise to the 11 T cell receptor beta chains below, sequenced in a study of blood T cell repertoires in COVID-19. Profiled with immunoSEQ multiplex PCR; TCRdb holds only in-frame clones, not every one. Of roughly 170,000 clones listed, around 85% are singletons. The material sequenced was peripheral blood. These receptor sequences come from a man aged 55 to 70 who had recovered from COVID-19.

The rearrangement uses TRBV18 and TRBJ1-5; 8 nucleotides line up with TRBD1. With 3 bases clipped from V and 5 bases from J, the junction kept 3 bases outside the gene matches. CDR1 KGHSH and CDR2 LQKENI come from the germline V gene. CDR3 length equals 14 residues. CDR3 protein: CASSPSTGDQPQHF. CDR3 DNA sequence: TGTGCCAGCTCACCCTCGACAGGGGATCAGCCCCAGCATTTT.

This chain connects TRBV6-5 to TRBJ1-2, with D unclear. The germline V gene has CDR1 MNHEY and CDR2 SVGAGI. V was clipped by 5 bases and J by 8 bases, with 15 bases between them. The CDR3 is 13 amino acids. CDR3 coding DNA: TGTGCCAGCAGTCCCGGGCGACTATGGGGCTACACCTTC. As protein: CASSPGRLWGYTF.

This clone was seen just once. The V call is TRBV3-1 (or the pseudogene TRBV3-2), the J call TRBJ2-5, with 10 bases lining up with TRBD2. J was trimmed by 3 bases and V by 5 bases; bases with no gene match: 3. Germline CDR1 is LGHDT and CDR2 is YNNKEL (reference sequence). This CDR3 has 14 amino acids. The CDR3 loop reads CASSTGLAEETQYF. CDR3 sequence (DNA): TGTGCCAGCAGCACTGGACTAGCGGAAGAGACCCAGTACTTC.

V and J are TRBV2 and TRBJ2-5; 8 bases line up with TRBD1. Per germline, CDR1 SNHLY and CDR2 FYNNEI. The CDR3 sequence is 14 residues long. V lost 5 bases to trimming and J lost 0 bases; unmatched junction nucleotides: 2. The chain's CDR3 is CASSRTGNQETQYF. CDR3 sequence (DNA): TGTGCCAGCAGTCGGACAGGGAACCAAGAGACCCAGTACTTC.

This chain joins TRBV10-3 and TRBJ2-3, with TRBD2 matching 10 bases. CDR3 length: 15 amino acids. Germline V lookup: CDR1 ENHRY, CDR2 SYGVKD. V dropped 5 bases and J dropped 6; count of bases not matched to a gene: 8. The chain's CDR3 is CAISSPSGGADTQYF. The CDR3 DNA sequence: TGTGCCATCAGTTCCCCCAGCGGGGGGGCTGATACGCAGTATTTT.

The chain links TRBV18 to TRBJ1-5, with D hard to call. CDR1 and CDR2 (germline): KGHSH, LQKENI. This CDR3 spans 15 amino acids. V lost 2 bases, J lost 0 bases, and 8 bases lay in between. The CDR3 DNA reads as TGTGCCAGCTCACCAACAGCGGGTAGCAATCAGCCCCAGCATTTT. Translation gives CASSPTAGSNQPQHF. The whole variable domain, filled in from reference TRBV18 and TRBJ1-5, reads NAGVMQNPRHLVRRRGQEARLRCSPMKGHSHVYWYRQLPEEGLKFMVYLQKENIIDESGMPKERFSAEFPKEGPSILRIQQVVRGDSAAYFCASSPTAGSNQPQHFGDGTRLSIL.

V gene TRBV23-1 combines with J gene TRBJ1-5, with D maybe TRBD1 (6 bases). TRBV23-1 is marked as an open reading frame, function uncertain. The CDR3 runs to 13 residues. Trimming removed 0 bases from V and 7 bases from J, with 7 bases in between. The CDR3 loop is CASSQSRGQPQHF. The CDR3 DNA sequence: TGCGCCAGCAGTCAATCCAGGGGCCAGCCCCAGCATTTT.

The genes are TRBV11-2 and TRBJ1-2; possibly TRBD1 for D (6 bases). The CDR3 contains 13 residues. The germline V gene encodes CDR1 SGHAT and CDR2 FQNNGV. V lost 4 bases to trimming and J lost 5 bases, with 11 bases between them. CDR3 residues: CASSSEGGYGYTF. The CDR3 nucleotides are TGTGCCAGCAGCTCAGAGGGGGGATATGGCTACACCTTC.

This clone was found a few times. The chain recombines TRBV6-2 or TRBV6-3 with TRBJ1-1, with D perhaps TRBD1 (5 bases). The CDR3 covers 15 residues. Trimming pared 5 bases from V and 4 bases from J, leaving 17 bases between. Germline loops: CDR1 MNHEY, CDR2 SVGEGT. The CDR3 DNA reads TGTGCCAGCAGTCCCTCAGGGAGGGGTCGCACTGAAGCTTTCTTT. Amino acid sequence: CASSPSGRGRTEAFF.

The genes are TRBV10-3 and TRBJ2-7; TRBD2 matches at 7 bases. Germline lookup yields CDR1 ENHRY and CDR2 SYGVKD. The CDR3 has 14 amino acids. J lost 3 bases, V lost 4 bases, and 6 bases had no gene match. CDR3: CAISGGGSFYEQYF. For the CDR3, the DNA is TGTGCCATCAGTGGCGGGGGATCCTTCTACGAGCAGTACTTC.

V is TRBV11-1 and J is TRBJ1-4, with D perhaps matching TRBD1 (5 bases). Trimming pared 5 bases from V and 5 bases from J, leaving 18 bases between. Germline CDR1 SGHAT, CDR2 FQDESV (reference sequence). The CDR3 is 16 residues long. In DNA, the CDR3 is TGTGCCAGCAGCCCCGCAACAGGTTTCTCGAATGAAAAACTGTTTTTT. Translation gives CASSPATGFSNEKLFF.